This is a list of T cell receptor beta chains from one sample in a study of identifying expanded T cells in peripheral blood. Sequencing used immunoSEQ multiplex PCR; TCRdb keeps in-frame clones, though not all of them. The data hold 90,000 or so clones, with approximately 83% observed a single time. Sample: blood. These receptors were taken from a person between 18 and 75 years old in good health. Both conserved end residues are part of each CDR3. D genes are given only for firm matches. Not all rows give a size; the values are once, few, many and, for expanded clones, a class.

J gene: TRBJ2-3
clone size: -
D gene: -
V gene: TRBV2
CDR3 DNA: TGTGCCAGCAGTGAATCCGTGTCGGATACGCAGTATTTT
CDR3 protein: CASSESVSDTQYF

J gene: TRBJ1-1
clone size: -
D gene: -
V gene: TRBV18
CDR3 DNA: TGTGCCAGCTCTATAAGGGGGAACCGGGCTGAAGCTTTCTTT
CDR3 protein: CASSIRGNRAEAFF

J gene: TRBJ1-1
clone size: -
D gene: -
V gene: TRBV6-1
CDR3 DNA: TGTGCCAGCAGTGAATCTGGGACCGAAGCTTTCTTT
CDR3 protein: CASSESGTEAFF

J gene: TRBJ2-1
clone size: -
D gene: TRBD1
V gene: TRBV10-2
CDR3 DNA: TGCGCCAGCAATGACAGGGGCCCCTACAATGAGCAGTTCTTC
CDR3 protein: CASNDRGPYNEQFF

J gene: TRBJ1-2
clone size: -
D gene: -
V gene: TRBV11-3
CDR3 DNA: TGTGCCAGCAGCTTAAGACAGCGGGGCTACACCTTC
CDR3 protein: CASSLRQRGYTF

J gene: TRBJ2-1
clone size: -
D gene: -
V gene: TRBV9
CDR3 DNA: TGTGCCAGCAGCGTAGATGGTGGGGACGATGAGCAGTTCTTC
CDR3 protein: CASSVDGGDDEQFF

J gene: TRBJ1-2
clone size: -
D gene: -
V gene: TRBV6-5
CDR3 DNA: TGTGCCAGCAGTTACTCGAGGCCGCCAGCTTATGGCTACACCTTC
CDR3 protein: CASSYSRPPAYGYTF

J gene: TRBJ2-1
clone size: -
D gene: -
V gene: TRBV6-5
CDR3 DNA: TGTGCCAGCAGTTACCAGGGAAGCTCCTACAATGAGCAGTTCTTC
CDR3 protein: CASSYQGSSYNEQFF

J gene: TRBJ1-2
clone size: -
D gene: TRBD1
V gene: TRBV6-5
CDR3 DNA: TGTGCCAGCAGTTACTCAGGGGGCGTTAACTATGGCTACACCTTC
CDR3 protein: CASSYSGGVNYGYTF

J gene: TRBJ2-3
clone size: -
D gene: -
V gene: TRBV19
CDR3 DNA: TGTGCCAGTAGTATAAGGCAGGGGTACCGAAGCACAGATACGCAGTATTTT
CDR3 protein: CASSIRQGYRSTDTQYF

J gene: TRBJ2-7
clone size: -
D gene: -
V gene: TRBV6-5
CDR3 DNA: TGTGCCAGCAGTTATCCGGCAGGGGCCTCCTACGAGCAGTACTTC
CDR3 protein: CASSYPAGASYEQYF

J gene: TRBJ1-1
clone size: -
D gene: TRBD1
V gene: TRBV2
CDR3 DNA: TGTGCCAGCAGCCAATCTCGGGACAGAGCGTTGGAAGCTTTCTTT
CDR3 protein: CASSQSRDRALEAFF

J gene: TRBJ1-2
clone size: -
D gene: -
V gene: TRBV5-1
CDR3 DNA: TGCGCCAGCAGCTTGGAGGCGACGATAAACTATGGCTACACCTTC
CDR3 protein: CASSLEATINYGYTF

J gene: TRBJ1-2
clone size: -
D gene: -
V gene: TRBV18
CDR3 DNA: TGTGCCAGCTCACCCCTTGACTACTATGGCTACACCTTC
CDR3 protein: CASSPLDYYGYTF

J gene: TRBJ1-2
clone size: once
D gene: TRBD1
V gene: TRBV7-8
CDR3 DNA: TGTGCCAGCACCTCCAAAGGGACAGGTGCCTCAGCTAACTATGGCTACACCTTC
CDR3 protein: CASTSKGTGASANYGYTF

J gene: TRBJ2-7
clone size: -
D gene: TRBD1
V gene: TRBV14
CDR3 DNA: TGTGCCAGCAGCCAAAGGCAGGGGGCTTCCTACGAGCAGTACTTC
CDR3 protein: CASSQRQGASYEQYF

J gene: TRBJ1-1
clone size: -
D gene: TRBD1
V gene: TRBV4-1
CDR3 DNA: TGCGCCAGCAGCCAATTTCTTGGACAGGGGCACACTGAAGCTTTCTTT
CDR3 protein: CASSQFLGQGHTEAFF

J gene: TRBJ2-5
clone size: -
D gene: TRBD1
V gene: TRBV27
CDR3 DNA: TGTGCCAGCAGTTCCCCCTTTAGGACAGGGGAAGAGACCCAGTACTTC
CDR3 protein: CASSSPFRTGEETQYF

J gene: TRBJ1-3
clone size: -
D gene: TRBD1
V gene: TRBV7-2
CDR3 DNA: TGTGCCAGCAGCTTAGGAGGACAGGGAAGAGGAAACACCATATATTTT
CDR3 protein: CASSLGGQGRGNTIYF

J gene: TRBJ1-1
clone size: -
D gene: TRBD1
V gene: TRBV12-5
CDR3 DNA: TGTGCTAGTGGTTTGGTAGGGGGCCAATGGTTGAACACTGAAGCTTTCTTT
CDR3 protein: CASGLVGGQWLNTEAFF

J gene: TRBJ2-1
clone size: -
D gene: -
V gene: TRBV19
CDR3 DNA: TGTGCCAGTAGTATAGATGTCAGCGGCCGGTCTTACAATGAGCAGTTCTTC
CDR3 protein: CASSIDVSGRSYNEQFF

J gene: TRBJ1-2
clone size: -
D gene: -
V gene: TRBV19
CDR3 DNA: TGTGCCAGTAGTATGGATAGACGCTATGGCTACACCTTC
CDR3 protein: CASSMDRRYGYTF

J gene: TRBJ1-5
clone size: -
D gene: -
V gene: TRBV7-2
CDR3 DNA: TGTGCCAGCAGCTTAGACCAGGGGCCTCAGCCCCAGCATTTT
CDR3 protein: CASSLDQGPQPQHF

J gene: TRBJ2-5
clone size: -
D gene: TRBD1
V gene: TRBV7-2
CDR3 DNA: TGTGCCAGCAGCGGACAGGGGGCGAGAGAGACCCAGTACTTC
CDR3 protein: CASSGQGARETQYF

J gene: TRBJ2-1
clone size: -
D gene: -
V gene: TRBV14
CDR3 DNA: TGTGCCAGCAGCCCCGGACGCTACAATGAGCAGTTCTTC
CDR3 protein: CASSPGRYNEQFF

J gene: TRBJ1-2
clone size: -
D gene: -
V gene: TRBV25-1
CDR3 DNA: TGTGCCAGCAGTGAATTGGGACAACTATATGGCTACACCTTC
CDR3 protein: CASSELGQLYGYTF

J gene: TRBJ2-7
clone size: -
D gene: TRBD1
V gene: TRBV2
CDR3 DNA: TGTGCCAGCAGTGTGGGACAGGGGACCCACGAGCAGTACTTC
CDR3 protein: CASSVGQGTHEQYF

J gene: TRBJ1-6
clone size: -
D gene: TRBD1
V gene: TRBV19
CDR3 DNA: TGTGCCAGTAGTAAAGGGGACAGCTATAATTCACCCCTCCACTTT
CDR3 protein: CASSKGDSYNSPLHF